This T cell receptor (beta chain) was identified in a study of T cells in localized non-small cell lung cancer. Assay: immunoSEQ multiplex PCR; the TCRdb copy retains only in-frame clones and omits some. The table lists some 33,000 clones, around 77% of them singletons, with about 16% in the top ten. General study results and limits: In adjacent lung appeared a median 57 of the top 100 tumor clones.

The CDR3 has 15 amino acids. Germline values: CDR1 SGHVS, CDR2 FQNEAQ. V was shortened by 1 base and J by 10 bases, with 14 bases between the two germline ends. Details on this clone: Its antigen is not identified.

Material: peripheral blood, obtained before any cancer treatment. The TCR sequence derives from a male donor aged 60 or over with stage III squamous cell lung carcinoma. This rearrangement joins TRBV7-8 to TRBJ1-6; D unclear. CDR3 bases: TGTGCCAGCAGCTTAGTTGGTGGGTTTAGGTCACCCCTCCACTTT. Its protein is CASSLVGGFRSPLHF.